This T cell receptor (beta chain) was obtained from a study of molecular identifiers for immune sequencing clone quantification (dated by TCRdb to the late 2010s). In terms of the full investigation: For a replicate experiment, RNA from approximately 20,000 or 100,000 naive CD8 T cells was divided into five aliquots, and four of the five aliquots were sequenced. The study was a methods study using CD8 T cells to benchmark molecular-identifier clustering-based TCR repertoire sequencing (MIDCIRS) and TCR RNA copy counting.

About this clonotype itself: Its target antigen remains unknown. This clone may be a read error of a much larger clone one base away.

General conclusions and limits of the study: Modeling indicated around 2.7 TCR RNA copies recovered per cell, compared with about 9.7 by digital PCR, which implies a capture efficiency of around 30%. Spiked-in Jurkat TCR RNA (roughly 10 copies' worth), which is not part of the donor repertoire, was contained in the naive libraries. In CMV-specific effector cells, over 99% of molecules were held by clones above 20 RNA copies, whereas under 1% of molecules were held by such clones in naive cells. The sizes of highly expanded clones could end up underestimated when identical TCR molecules share a barcode. When barcode sub-clustering was not used, chimeric consensus sequences inflated TCR diversity, with chimeras reaching as high as 47%. Even against a background of 750,000 to 1,000,000 naive CD8 T cells, spiked-in Jurkat TCR RNA amounting to a single cell's worth was reported to be detectable.

CDR1 LGHNA and CDR2 YSLEER are derived from the germline V gene. The CDR3 goes from the cysteine to the phenylalanine over 15 residues. The entry retains the CDR3 DNA only, 45 bases that are in frame from base 1. Naive CD8 T cell libraries were made from approximately 22,000 to 940,000 sorted cells using 10%, 30% or 50% of purified RNA. Naive CD8 T cells, defined as CD8+CD4-CCR7+CD45RA+, were FACS-sorted into RLT Plus buffer on a BD FACSAria II. Detection sensitivity was tested by spiking Jurkat RNA equal to fewer than twelve TCR copies' worth into samples containing roughly 17,000-1,000,000 naive CD8 T cells. Enrichment of CD8 T cells was done with RosetteSep CD8+ T Cell Enrichment Cocktail plus Ficoll-Paque, and ACK red cell lysis came afterward. Receptor libraries were prepared by PCR. Sequencing was performed on an Illumina HiSeq 4000. Preparation of bulk TCR libraries followed a previously described approach, with the TCR primers listed in Table S5. Purification of total RNA was performed with the Qiagen AllPrep DNA/RNA kit. Before analysis, reads from multiple sequencing runs of one library were combined. Under the source paper's analysis protocol: Reads were retained only if an exact TCR constant sequence was present, and the retained reads were trimmed to 150 nt and grouped according to their 12-nt molecular barcodes. Reads in each barcode group were sub-clustered using a 15% Levenshtein threshold, and a quality-weighted consensus sequence was built for each RNA molecule. Non-functional sequences were removed, as were lower-count sequences one edit away from another. Based on a fit of two negative binomial distributions, barcode sub-clusters having less than 20% of the maximum read count were discarded. TCRdb took the public reads, trimmed them with fastp at Q25, ran MiXCR for clone calling and kept in-frame beta chains. CDR3 protein sequences are deduplicated, and each keeps its most common genes and DNA. TCRdb's processing, not the authors', yielded these V and J calls. Here the sample has under 650,000 distinct CDR3 sequences; about 20% occur a single time. The top ten hold 0.75% to 0.95% of the sample.

This TCR was sampled from a human donor in good health. Some libraries in this study had Jurkat cell RNA spiked in. The rearranged chain carries TRBV4-3 and TRBJ2-7, with the D gene too uncertain to name. Input material: naive CD8+ T cells from blood, with Jurkat cell RNA spiked in. What this sample's cell subset or site label stands for: FACS-sorted CD8+CD4-CCR7+CD45RA+ naive T cells. The base sequence is TGCGCCAGCAGCCAAACCCGGGCCAGAGAATACGAGCAGCACTTC. This is translated as CASSQTRAREYEQHF.